This entry features one T cell receptor beta chain sequence. These data are taken from a study of PD-L1 blockade in urothelial cancer. Study-wide background: Analyzed time points were 3 weeks (second dose) and 6 weeks after therapy began.

Clones were read by immunoSEQ multiplex PCR, and TCRdb kept only the in-frame ones, dropping some. The sample has roughly 95,000 clones, around nine tenths seen once; the top ten hold 1.5% to 2.5%. Trimming took off 2 bases at V and 1 base at J, with 12 bases between the two ends. The CDR3 consists of 16 residues. Germline CDR1 reads MGHRA; CDR2 reads YSYEKL. Sample time point: pretreatment peripheral blood. Each patient presented with locally advanced or metastatic urothelial carcinoma. This chain uses TRBV4-1 with TRBJ2-4, with D perhaps matching TRBD1 (5 bases). Specimen: PBMCs, collected around atezolizumab (anti-PD-L1) treatment. The TCR originated in a man between 60 and 70 years old with urothelial cancer. CDR3 residues: CASSQPYQGAKNIQYF. In DNA form, the CDR3 reads TGCGCCAGCAGCCAACCCTACCAGGGTGCCAAAAACATTCAGTACTTC.